Shown below are 9 T cell receptor beta chains from a single sample sequenced in a study of beta chain features in type 1 diabetes. Expressed TCRB transcripts were sequenced because the isolated RNA had all been reverse transcribed beforehand. The assay was immunoSEQ multiplex PCR, and TCRdb's table has in-frame clones only and misses some. The sample lists about 210,000 clones; approximately 10% were seen once. The sample comprised central memory CD4+ T cells from blood. These receptor sequences come from a man between 18 and 29 years old in good health.

This clone was counted ten times or more. V and J are TRBV28 and TRBJ2-7; D is unclear. Germline V lookup: CDR1 MDHEN, CDR2 SYDVKM. This CDR3 is built from 14 residues. Trimming stripped 6 bases from V and 0 bases from J, with 12 bases between. The CDR3 region has the DNA TGTGCCAGCAGACCCGGACCGCGCTCCTACGAGCAGTACTTC. This gives the protein CASRPGPRSYEQYF.

This clone was seen more than once but under ten times. V usage is TRBV29-1 and J usage is TRBJ2-1; the D gene is possibly TRBD2 (6 bases). V gave up 7 bases and J gave up 4 bases, with 11 bases separating them. The CDR3 is 12 amino acids. Per germline, CDR1 SQVTM and CDR2 ANQGSEA. Here the CDR3 reads CSGGLLYNEQFF. The CDR3 bases are TGCAGCGGTGGACTACTTTACAATGAGCAGTTCTTC.

V usage is TRBV28 and J usage is TRBJ2-2; 8 positions agree with TRBD1. V gave up 6 bases and J gave up 0 bases; unmatched junction bases: 6. CDR3 length equals 16 residues. Germline CDR1 MDHEN, CDR2 SYDVKM. The CDR3 sequence is CASSSQGASNTGELFF. The CDR3 bases are TGTGCCAGCAGCTCTCAGGGGGCTTCGAACACCGGGGAGCTGTTTTTT.

This rearrangement joins TRBV29-1 to TRBJ2-5; D not certain. The CDR3 loop spans 14 amino acids. Germline V gene sequence: CDR1 SQVTM, CDR2 ANQGSEA. Trimming shortened V by 7 bases and J by 1 base, and 16 bases separated the two germline ends. CDR3 DNA: TGCAGCGCCGCCGGACGGGCAGTCCAAGAGACCCAGTACTTC. Translated: CSAAGRAVQETQYF.

This clone showed up just a few times. The chain links TRBV5-4 to TRBJ2-5, with TRBD1 matching 12 bases. Trimming took 4 bases from V and 5 from J; bases not matched to a gene: 6. Germline V gene sequence: CDR1 SGHNT, CDR2 YYREEE (reference sequence). The CDR3 is 15 residues long. The CDR3 here is CASSQTGTGGETQYF. The CDR3 nucleotides read TGTGCCAGCAGCCAAACCGGGACAGGGGGCGAGACCCAGTACTTC.

The V gene is TRBV29-1, the J gene TRBJ2-6; D gene uncertain. The V gene lost 4 bases and the J gene lost 3 bases, with 4 bases spanning the gap. The CDR3 contains 12 residues. The germline gives CDR1 SQVTM, CDR2 ANQGSEA. CDR3 bases: TGCAGCGTTGGCGGTGGGGCCAACGTCCTGACTTTC. As protein: CSVGGGANVLTF.

The gene calls are TRBV29-1 and TRBJ2-7, with no clear D. The germline V and J ends were trimmed by 2 bases and 4 bases, with 6 bases remaining between them. This CDR3 has 11 amino acids. Per germline, CDR1 SQVTM and CDR2 ANQGSEA. The CDR3: CSVERAYEQYF. DNA for the CDR3: TGCAGCGTTGAACGGGCGTACGAGCAGTACTTC.

This clone occurred a few times. This chain joins TRBV29-1 and TRBJ1-2; D is possibly TRBD1 (6 bases). V lost 4 bases, J lost 8 bases, and 17 bases lay in between. This CDR3 comprises 13 residues. Germline CDR1 is SQVTM and CDR2 is ANQGSEA. The CDR3, as DNA: TGCAGCGTTGTACAGGGCGTTATGATCGGCTACACCTTC. This gives the protein CSVVQGVMIGYTF.

V usage is TRBV7-3 and J usage is TRBJ1-1; TRBD1 is a possible D gene (5 bases). Germline CDR1 is SGHTA and CDR2 is FQGTGA. V shed 5 bases and J shed 6 bases, with 16 bases lying between them. CDR3 size: 14 residues. The CDR3, as DNA: TGTGCCAGCAGCGGCGGGGCCCCAACCGCTGAAGCTTTCTTT. This sequence encodes CASSGGAPTAEAFF.